The rows below give T cell receptor beta chains drawn from one sample of a study of identical twins. TCRdb itself ran the 5' RACE reads through MiXCR, one entry per CDR3 protein. Of 600,000 to 850,000 distinct CDR3 sequences listed, about 20% were seen once; the top ten hold less than 15%. These data were also filed under a second study, of T cells expressing NK-cell markers.

Source material: PBMCs. The receptors derive from a woman aged 18-30 years in good health. Both conserved end residues are part of each CDR3. D genes are given only for firm matches. A row's size may be missing; if present it is once, few, many or a size class.

clone_size | j_call | d_call | v_call | cdr3_nt | cdr3_aa
NA | TRBJ1-6 | NA | TRBV15 | TGTGCCACCAGCAGAGAGGGAAGGCTGAATTCACCCCTCCACTTT | CATSREGRLNSPLHF
NA | TRBJ1-2 | TRBD1 | TRBV10-3 | TGTGCCATCAGGAAAGCCACAGGGGGCGATGGCTACACCTTC | CAIRKATGGDGYTF
few | TRBJ1-2 | TRBD1 | TRBV7-8 | TGTGCCAGCAGCTTTGGGACAGCCACTGCTAACTATGGCTACACCTTC | CASSFGTATANYGYTF
few | TRBJ2-2 | NA | TRBV6-5 | TGTGCCAGCAGTCGAGTGCCCGGGGAGCTGTTTTTT | CASSRVPGELFF
NA | TRBJ2-3 | NA | TRBV7-3 | TGTGCCAGCAGCCCCATGGGCCGGGGGAGGACAGATACGCAGTATTTT | CASSPMGRGRTDTQYF
few | TRBJ2-1 | TRBD2 | TRBV28 | TGTGCCAGCAGTTTAGGGGGACTAGGCGCCTACAATGAGCAGTTCTTC | CASSLGGLGAYNEQFF
NA | TRBJ2-5 | NA | TRBV30 | TGTGCCTGGAGTACCCTTGCTGAGACCCAGTACTTC | CAWSTLAETQYF
few | TRBJ2-4 | NA | TRBV6-6 | TGTGCCAGCAACCAGGACATCAAAAACATTCAGTACTTC | CASNQDIKNIQYF
NA | TRBJ2-1 | TRBD2 | TRBV5-1 | TGTGCCAGCTCGCTTGCTAGCGGCAATGAGCAGTTCTTC | CASSLASGNEQFF
few | TRBJ2-3 | NA | TRBV20-1 | TGCAGTGCAAGGGTCAATGTAGCAGATACGCAGTATTTT | CSARVNVADTQYF
few | TRBJ2-1 | NA | TRBV25-1 | TGTGCCAGCAACAGGGCTGGCCTCAATGAGCAGTTCTTC | CASNRAGLNEQFF